The 5 T cell receptor beta chains presented below share a single source sample, sequenced in a study of T-cell reconstitution after alpha-beta-depleted transplantation in children. For TCRbeta, the library was prepared with unique molecular identifiers. Using its own MiXCR run on the PCR reads, TCRdb lists one record per CDR3 protein. The table shows hundreds of thousands of distinct CDR3 sequences, with about 23% occurring only once. Sequenced material: PBMCs, mostly from graft donor cells, taken 360 days after TCRalphabeta/CD19-depleted stem cell transplant. The receptors were gathered from a boy in the first two years of life who had a stem cell transplant for acute myeloid leukemia, so the T cells may come from the graft donor.

This clonotype was counted only a few times. This chain connects TRBV20-1 to TRBJ2-2; a weak D match, TRBD2 (6 bases). V was pared by 6 bases and J by 2 bases, with 22 bases between. Germline CDR1 DFQATT, CDR2 SNEGSKA (reference sequence). This CDR3 comprises 17 residues. In DNA, the CDR3 is TGCAGTGCACTGGGAAGGGGAGGTGGTGTAAACACCGGGGAGCTGTTTTTT. Its translation: CSALGRGGGVNTGELFF.

This chain joins TRBV12-3 or TRBV12-4 and TRBJ1-2, with TRBD1 matching over 7 bases. J gave up 8 bases and V 7 bases, and 13 bases lay outside the gene matches. The CDR3 is made up of 14 amino acids. The CDR3 here is CASTFRGGAYGYTF. DNA for the CDR3: TGTGCCAGCACCTTCAGGGGGGGCGCATACGGCTACACCTTC.

The chain joins TRBV20-1 to TRBJ2-7, with 8 bases that match TRBD2. V lost 3 bases, J lost 0 bases, and 16 bases stayed unmatched. The length of the CDR3 is 18 residues. CDR1 is DFQATT and CDR2 is SNEGSKA in the germline V gene (reference sequence). The CDR3 DNA reads TGCAGTGCTAGCGAAGCCGGGAGCGGGGGTTCCAGCTCCTACGAGCAGTACTTC. Its translation is CSASEAGSGGSSSYEQYF.

In its sample, this clonotype was seen many times. The genes are TRBV6-5 and TRBJ2-5, with D perhaps TRBD2 (7 bases). The V end lost 4 bases, the J end lost 2 bases, and 14 bases lay between the germline ends. The CDR3 contains 15 residues. Germline values: CDR1 MNHEY, CDR2 SVGAGI. The DNA for the CDR3 is TGTGCCAGCAGTTCACCAAAGGGGGGGCAAGAGACCCAGTACTTC. It is translated as CASSSPKGGQETQYF.

This clonotype was observed many times. V usage is TRBV12-3 or TRBV12-4 and J usage is TRBJ2-1; 10 bases match TRBD2. V was pared by 0 bases and J by 3 bases, with 8 bases of the junction left unmatched. The CDR3 covers 18 residues. Here the CDR3 DNA reads TGTGCCAGCAGTTTAGCGCTGGCGCTAGCGGGGGTCTACAATGAGCAGTTCTTC. This sequence encodes CASSLALALAGVYNEQFF.